This TCR beta chain stems from a study of OX40 agonist ivuxolimab in advanced cancers. Study conclusions and caveats: Compared with CD4+, CD8+ T cells on average had more expanded clones. Expansion of clones was among the lowest in partial responders at 0.1-3.0 mg/kg. The specificity for antigen of the expanded peripheral T cells was not determined.

CDR1 MNHNY and CDR2 SVGAGI come from the germline V gene (reference sequence). The CDR3 length is 15 residues. Unmatched junction bases numbered 7, after V lost 4 bases and J lost 4 bases. This clone was counted a few times. What it binds is unknown. This table comes from immunoSEQ multiplex PCR, and its TCRdb copy is limited to in-frame clones, with some not included. The data contain 55,000 to 80,000 clones, approximately 85% of them singletons. This chain connects TRBV6-6 to TRBJ2-1; 7 positions agree with TRBD2. The source was CD4+ or CD8+ T cells sorted from blood, collected in a trial of the OX40 agonist ivuxolimab. The TCR comes from an adult with an advanced solid tumor such as melanoma, head and neck, liver or kidney cancer. The CDR3 DNA follows: TGTGCCAGCAGTTTCGAGCGGGGAATATACAATGAGCAGTTCTTC. It codes for CASSFERGIYNEQFF.